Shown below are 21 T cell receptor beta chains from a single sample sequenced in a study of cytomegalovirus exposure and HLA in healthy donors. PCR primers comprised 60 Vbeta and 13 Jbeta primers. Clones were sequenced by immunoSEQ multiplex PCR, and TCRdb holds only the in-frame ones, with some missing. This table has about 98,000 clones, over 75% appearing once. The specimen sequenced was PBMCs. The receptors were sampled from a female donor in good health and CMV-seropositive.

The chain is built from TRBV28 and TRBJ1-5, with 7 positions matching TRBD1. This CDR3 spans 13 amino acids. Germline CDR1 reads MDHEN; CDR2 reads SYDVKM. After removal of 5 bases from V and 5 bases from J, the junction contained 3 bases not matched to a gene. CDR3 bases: TGTGCCAGCAGTCCAGGACAGGATCAGCCCCAGCATTTT. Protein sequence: CASSPGQDQPQHF. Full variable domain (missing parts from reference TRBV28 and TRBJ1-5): DVKVTQSSRYLVKRTGEKVFLECVQDMDHENMFWYRQDPGLGLRLIYFSYDVKMKEKGDIPEGYSVSREKKERFSLILESASTNQTSMYLCASSPGQDQPQHFGDGTRLSIL.

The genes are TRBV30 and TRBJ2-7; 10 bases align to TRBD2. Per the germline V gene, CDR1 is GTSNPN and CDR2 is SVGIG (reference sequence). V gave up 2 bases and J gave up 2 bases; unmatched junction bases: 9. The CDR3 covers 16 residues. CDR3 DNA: TGTGCCTGGAGTATCCTACTAGCGGGACCCGCCTACGAGCAGTACTTC. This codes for CAWSILLAGPAYEQYF. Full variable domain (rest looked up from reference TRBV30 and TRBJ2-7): SQTIHQWPATLVQPVGSPLSLECTVEGTSNPNLYWYRQAAGRGLQLLFYSVGIGQISSEVPQNLSASRPQDRQFILSSKKLLLSDSGFYLCAWSILLAGPAYEQYFGPGTRLTVT.

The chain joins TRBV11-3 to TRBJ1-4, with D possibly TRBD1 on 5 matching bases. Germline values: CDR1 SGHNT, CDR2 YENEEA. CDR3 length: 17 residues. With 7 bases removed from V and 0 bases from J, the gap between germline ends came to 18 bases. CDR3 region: CASTITQGTTTNEKLFF. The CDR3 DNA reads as TGTGCCAGCACCATTACGCAGGGCACAACAACTAATGAAAAACTGTTTTTT.

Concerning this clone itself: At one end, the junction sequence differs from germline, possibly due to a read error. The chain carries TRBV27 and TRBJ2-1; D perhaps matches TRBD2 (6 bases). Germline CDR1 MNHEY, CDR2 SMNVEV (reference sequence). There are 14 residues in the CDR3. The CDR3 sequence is CASSLSPDRDSFLF. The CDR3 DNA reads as TGTGCCAGCAGTTTATCGCCAGACCGGGACTCGTTTCTCTTC.

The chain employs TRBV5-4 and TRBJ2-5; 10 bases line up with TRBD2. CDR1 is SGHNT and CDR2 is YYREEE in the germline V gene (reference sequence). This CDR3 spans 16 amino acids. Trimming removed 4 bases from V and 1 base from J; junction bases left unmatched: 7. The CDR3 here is CASSTTSGALQETQYF. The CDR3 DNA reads TGTGCCAGCAGCACTACTAGCGGGGCGCTCCAAGAGACCCAGTACTTC.

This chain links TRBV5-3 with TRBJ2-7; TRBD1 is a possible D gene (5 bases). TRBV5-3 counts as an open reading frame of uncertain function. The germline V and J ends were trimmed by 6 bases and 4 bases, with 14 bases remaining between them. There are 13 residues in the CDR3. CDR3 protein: CARMFQGGYEQYF. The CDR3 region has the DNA TGTGCCAGAATGTTCCAGGGTGGGTACGAGCAGTACTTC.

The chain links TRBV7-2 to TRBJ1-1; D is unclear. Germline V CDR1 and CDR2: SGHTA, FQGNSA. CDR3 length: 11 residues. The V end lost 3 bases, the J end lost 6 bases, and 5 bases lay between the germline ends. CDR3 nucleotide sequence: TGTGCCAGCAGCTTCGCGGCTGAAGCTTTCTTT. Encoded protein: CASSFAAEAFF.

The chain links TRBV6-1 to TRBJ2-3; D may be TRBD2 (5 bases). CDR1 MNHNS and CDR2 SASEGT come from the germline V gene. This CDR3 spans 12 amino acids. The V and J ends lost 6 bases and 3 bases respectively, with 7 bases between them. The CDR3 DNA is TGTGCCAGCAGGTCGGGGACAGATACGCAGTATTTT. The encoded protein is CASRSGTDTQYF.

The CDR3 is CASSYSMEADTQYF. The CDR3 DNA follows: TGTGCCAGCAGTTACTCGATGGAGGCAGATACGCAGTATTTT. This chain links TRBV6-5 with TRBJ2-3, with D perhaps matching TRBD2 (5 bases). V lost 0 bases to trimming and J lost 4 bases, with 8 bases between them. The germline V gene encodes CDR1 MNHEY and CDR2 SVGAGI. This CDR3 spans 14 amino acids.

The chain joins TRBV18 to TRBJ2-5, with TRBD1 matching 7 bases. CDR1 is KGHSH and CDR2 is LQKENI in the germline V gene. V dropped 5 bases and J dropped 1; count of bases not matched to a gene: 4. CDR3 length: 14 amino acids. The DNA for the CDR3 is TGTGCCAGCTCAAGCTCAGGGGGCCAAGAGACCCAGTACTTC. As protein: CASSSSGGQETQYF.

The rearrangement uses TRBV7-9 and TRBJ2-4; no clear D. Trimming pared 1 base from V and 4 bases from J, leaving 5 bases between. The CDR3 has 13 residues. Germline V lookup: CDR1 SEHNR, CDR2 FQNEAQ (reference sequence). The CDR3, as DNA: TGTGCCAGCAGCTTAGGCCAGAAAAACATTCAGTACTTC. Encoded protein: CASSLGQKNIQYF.

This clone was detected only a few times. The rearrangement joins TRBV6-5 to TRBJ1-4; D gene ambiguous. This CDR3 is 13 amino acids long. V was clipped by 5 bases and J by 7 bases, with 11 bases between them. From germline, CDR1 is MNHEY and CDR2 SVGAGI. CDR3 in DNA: TGTGCCAGCAGTACAGCTTTCCGTGAAAAACTGTTTTTT. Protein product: CASSTAFREKLFF.

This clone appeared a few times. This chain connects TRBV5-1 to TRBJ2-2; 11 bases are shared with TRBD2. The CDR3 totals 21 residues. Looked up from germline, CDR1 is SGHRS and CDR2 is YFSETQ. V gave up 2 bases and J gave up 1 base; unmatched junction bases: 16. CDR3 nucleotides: TGCGCCAGCAGCTTCCAGATGCTAGCGGGGGGTTCCAAAATGAACACCGGGGAGCTGTTTTTT. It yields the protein CASSFQMLAGGSKMNTGELFF.

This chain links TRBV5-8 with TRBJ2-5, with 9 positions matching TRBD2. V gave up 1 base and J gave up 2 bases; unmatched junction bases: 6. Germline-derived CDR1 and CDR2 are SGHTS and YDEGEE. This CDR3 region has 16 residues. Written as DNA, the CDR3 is TGTGCCAGCAGCTTGTTAGCGGGAGTTGCGCAAGAGACCCAGTACTTC. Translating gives CASSLLAGVAQETQYF.

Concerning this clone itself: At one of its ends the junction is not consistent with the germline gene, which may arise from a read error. DNA of the CDR3: TGTGCCAGCAGCTTGGCCCCAGATTTGGACTTC. Translating it yields CASSLAPDLDF. This chain uses TRBV5-6 with TRBJ2-5; D unclear. The CDR3 covers 11 residues. Germline-derived CDR1 and CDR2 are SGHDT and YYEEEE.

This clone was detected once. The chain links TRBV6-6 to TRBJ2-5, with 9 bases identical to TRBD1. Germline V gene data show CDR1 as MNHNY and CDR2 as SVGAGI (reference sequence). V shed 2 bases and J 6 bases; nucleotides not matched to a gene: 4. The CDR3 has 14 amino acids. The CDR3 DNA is TGTGCCAGCAGTTACGCCGGACAGGGGCAGACCCAGTACTTC. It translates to CASSYAGQGQTQYF.

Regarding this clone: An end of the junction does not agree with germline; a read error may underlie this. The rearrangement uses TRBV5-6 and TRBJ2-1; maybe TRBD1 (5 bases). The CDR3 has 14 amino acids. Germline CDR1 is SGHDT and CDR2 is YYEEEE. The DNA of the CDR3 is TGTGCCGGCAGCTTGGCAGGGTCGGGTAATGAGCAGTTCTTC. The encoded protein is CAGSLAGSGNEQFF.

In DNA form, the CDR3 reads TGTGCCAGCAGCGGACAGGGGGAGACCCAGTACTTC. It yields the protein CASSGQGETQYF. The chain couples TRBV6-5 to TRBJ2-5; 9 bases fit TRBD1. The CDR3 covers 12 residues. V was pared by 6 bases and J by 5 bases, with 1 base of the junction left unmatched. Looked up from germline, CDR1 is MNHEY and CDR2 is SVGAGI.

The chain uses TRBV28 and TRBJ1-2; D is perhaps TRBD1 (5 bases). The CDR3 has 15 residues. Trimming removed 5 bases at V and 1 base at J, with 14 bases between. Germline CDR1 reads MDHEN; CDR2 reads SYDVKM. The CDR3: CASSDTGFFNYGYTF. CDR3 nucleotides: TGTGCCAGCAGTGATACAGGTTTTTTTAACTATGGCTACACCTTC.

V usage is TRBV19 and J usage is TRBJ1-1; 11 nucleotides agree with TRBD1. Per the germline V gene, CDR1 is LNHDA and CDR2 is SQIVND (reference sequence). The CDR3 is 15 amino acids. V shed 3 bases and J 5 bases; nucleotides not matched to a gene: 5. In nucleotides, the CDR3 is TGTGCCAGTAGTATTACCGGGACAGGGGGTACTGAAGCTTTCTTT. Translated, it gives CASSITGTGGTEAFF.

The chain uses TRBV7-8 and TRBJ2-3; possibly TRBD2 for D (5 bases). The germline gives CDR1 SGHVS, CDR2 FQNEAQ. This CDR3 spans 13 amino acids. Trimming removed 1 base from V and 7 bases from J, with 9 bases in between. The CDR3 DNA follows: TGTGCCAGCAGCTTAGGGGCTAGCTATACGCAGTATTTT. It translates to CASSLGASYTQYF.